These 13 T cell receptor beta chains share one sample of origin, sequenced in a study of PD-L1 blockade in urothelial cancer. Documented time point: pretreatment peripheral blood. The data were produced by immunoSEQ multiplex PCR, yet TCRdb's version contains in-frame clones alone and is incomplete. The sample includes more than 50,000 clones, 65% to 90% of them seen just once. Sequences were derived from PBMCs, sampled around atezolizumab (anti-PD-L1) treatment. These receptors were collected from a man aged 65 to 85 with urothelial cancer.

The J gene is TRBJ2-1, the V gene TRBV11-2; tentative D call: TRBD2 (5 bases). V was trimmed by 2 bases and J by 11 bases, leaving 16 bases between them. The CDR3 spans 14 residues. The germline gives CDR1 SGHAT, CDR2 FQNNGV. The CDR3 DNA is TGTGCCAGCAGCTTATTAGCGCGAAATGAGCAGCAGTTCTTC. Residues: CASSLLARNEQQFF.

This sequence joins TRBV11-2 and TRBJ2-5; TRBD1 aligns across 7 bases. Germline values: CDR1 SGHAT, CDR2 FQNNGV. There are 14 residues in the CDR3. The J segment lost 2 bases and the V segment lost 3 bases, leaving 3 bases of the junction unmatched. The CDR3 DNA reads TGTGCCAGCAGCTTGGGGGACAGTCAAGAGACCCAGTACTTC. Protein: CASSLGDSQETQYF.

This clone was counted once. The chain combines TRBV5-4 with TRBJ2-1, with 10 bases matching TRBD2. Per germline, CDR1 SGHNT and CDR2 YYREEE (reference sequence). Trimming took 3 bases from V and 7 from J; bases not matched to a gene: 7. The CDR3 totals 15 residues. The CDR3 is CASSSPSGRGNEQFF. CDR3 nucleotides: TGTGCCAGCAGCTCCCCTAGCGGGAGAGGTAATGAGCAGTTCTTC.

This clone was observed a single time. The gene calls are TRBV5-1 and TRBJ2-6; no definite D call. The CDR3 loop spans 14 amino acids. Germline values: CDR1 SGHRS, CDR2 YFSETQ. V was cut by 5 bases and J by 4 bases, with 10 bases left in between. The CDR3 DNA reads as TGCGCCAGCAGTTGGTCGGAGGGGGCCAACGTCCTGACTTTC. It codes for CASSWSEGANVLTF.

The chain combines TRBV5-1 with TRBJ2-7; 10 nucleotides align to TRBD1. J gave up 3 bases and V 0 bases, and 0 bases lay outside the gene matches. Germline values: CDR1 SGHRS, CDR2 YFSETQ. The CDR3 loop spans 14 amino acids. The CDR3 coding sequence is TGCGCCAGCAGCTTGGGGGACAGGGGCTACGAGCAGTACTTC. Its translation: CASSLGDRGYEQYF.

This chain joins TRBV18 and TRBJ2-6; 13 bases line up with TRBD2. This CDR3 region has 18 residues. V dropped 4 bases and J dropped 2; count of bases not matched to a gene: 5. Germline assignment: CDR1 KGHSH and CDR2 LQKENI. The CDR3 spells CASSLGLAGKAGANVLTF. In DNA form, the CDR3 reads TGTGCCAGCTCACTGGGACTAGCGGGGAAGGCTGGGGCCAACGTCCTGACTTTC.

This clone was detected only a few times. The chain joins TRBV9 to TRBJ1-3; possible D gene TRBD1, 5 bases. Between the trimmed V and J ends, which lost 0 bases and 8 bases, there was a span of 12 bases. Per germline, CDR1 SGDLS and CDR2 YYNGEE. The CDR3 runs 14 residues. DNA for the CDR3: TGTGCCAGCAGCGTAGGGGCAGGGAGGGACACCATATATTTT. Translation gives CASSVGAGRDTIYF.

V and J are TRBV5-4 and TRBJ2-7; perhaps TRBD2 as D (6 bases). V was shortened by 0 bases and J by 7 bases, with 14 bases between the two germline ends. The CDR3 length is 14 residues. CDR1 and CDR2 (germline): SGHNT, YYREEE (reference sequence). The CDR3 reads CASSLATSRGEQYF. CDR3 sequence (DNA): TGTGCCAGCAGCTTGGCCACTAGCCGCGGGGAGCAGTACTTC.

This sequence joins TRBV5-8 and TRBJ1-1, with 7 nucleotides matching TRBD1. CDR3 size: 13 residues. V trimming: 0 bases; J trimming: 6 bases; junction bases outside the gene matches: 2. Germline assignment: CDR1 SGHTS and CDR2 YDEGEE. CDR3 coding DNA: TGTGCCAGCAGCTTGGGTCAGGGGGCTGAAGCTTTCTTT. Residues: CASSLGQGAEAFF.

The gene calls are TRBV19 and TRBJ1-5, with TRBD1 identical over 8 bases. V lost 7 bases, J lost 5 bases, and 4 bases stayed unmatched. Germline CDR1 reads LNHDA; CDR2 reads SQIVND (reference sequence). This CDR3 comprises 13 residues. The CDR3 bases are TGTGCCAGTACCCCGACAGGGGATCAGCCCCAGCATTTT. Translated: CASTPTGDQPQHF.

The chain uses TRBV7-9 and TRBJ1-4, with 7 bases that match TRBD1. The CDR3 loop spans 16 amino acids. CDR1 and CDR2 (germline): SEHNR, FQNEAQ (reference sequence). V lost 1 base, J lost 6 bases, and 8 bases stayed unmatched. CDR3 nucleotides: TGTGCCAGCAGCTTAGGGGCGACAGGGCCCTATGAAAAACTGTTTTTT. Its protein is CASSLGATGPYEKLFF. The entire variable domain, with the rest obtained from reference TRBV7-9 and TRBJ1-4, is as follows: DTGVSQNPRHKITKRGQNVTFRCDPISEHNRLYWYRQTLGQGPEFLTYFQNEAQLEKSRLLSDRFSAERPKGSFSTLEIQRTEQGDSAMYLCASSLGATGPYEKLFFGSGTQLSVL.

The rearrangement joins TRBV7-2 to TRBJ2-3; TRBD2 agrees at 12 bases. Trimming took 3 bases from V and 2 from J; bases not matched to a gene: 3. The CDR3 runs to 16 residues. Per germline, CDR1 SGHTA and CDR2 FQGNSA. Written as DNA, the CDR3 is TGTGCCAGCAGCTTGACTAGCGGGGGCTTCACAGATACGCAGTATTTT. As protein: CASSLTSGGFTDTQYF.

The chain combines TRBV5-1 with TRBJ1-1; D is uncertain. The ends were cut back, 4 bases at V and 1 base at J, with 14 bases in the middle. Per the germline V gene, CDR1 is SGHRS and CDR2 is YFSETQ. This CDR3 has 15 amino acids. CDR3 DNA sequence: TGCGCCAGCAGCCCCAACCCGACACAGAACACTGAAGCTTTCTTT. Its translation: CASSPNPTQNTEAFF.